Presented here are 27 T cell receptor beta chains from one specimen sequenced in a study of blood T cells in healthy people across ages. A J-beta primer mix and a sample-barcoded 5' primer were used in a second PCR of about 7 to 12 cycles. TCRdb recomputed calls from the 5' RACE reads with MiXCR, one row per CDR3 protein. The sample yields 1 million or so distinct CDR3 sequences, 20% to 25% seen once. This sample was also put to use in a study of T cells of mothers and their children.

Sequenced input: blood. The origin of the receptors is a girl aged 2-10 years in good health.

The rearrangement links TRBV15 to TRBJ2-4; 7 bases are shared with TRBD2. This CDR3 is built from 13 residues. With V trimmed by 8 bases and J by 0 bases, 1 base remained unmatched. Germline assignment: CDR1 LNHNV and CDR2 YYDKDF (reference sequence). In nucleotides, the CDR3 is TGTGCCACCCGGGGGGAAGCCAAAAACATTCAGTACTTC. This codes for CATRGEAKNIQYF.

The CDR3 DNA reads TGTGCCAGCAGTCCGATGGTTCTATGGGACAGGGGATTGTCAGAGACCCAGTACTTC. Translating gives CASSPMVLWDRGLSETQYF. The J gene is TRBJ2-5, the V gene TRBV28, with 10 bases identical to TRBD1. The CDR3 is 19 amino acids. Germline lookup yields CDR1 MDHEN and CDR2 SYDVKM. Losses at the gene ends were 5 bases for V and 4 bases for J; bases not matched to a gene: 19.

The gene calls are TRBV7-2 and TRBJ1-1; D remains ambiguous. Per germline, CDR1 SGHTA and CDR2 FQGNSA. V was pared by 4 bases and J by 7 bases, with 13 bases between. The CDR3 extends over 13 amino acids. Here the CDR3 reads CASSSFEAGEAFF. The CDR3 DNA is TGTGCCAGCAGCTCCTTTGAGGCAGGTGAAGCTTTCTTT.

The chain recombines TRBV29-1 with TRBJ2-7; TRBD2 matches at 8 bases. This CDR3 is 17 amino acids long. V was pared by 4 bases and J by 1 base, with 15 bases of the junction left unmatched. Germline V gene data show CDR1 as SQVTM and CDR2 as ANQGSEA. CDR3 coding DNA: TGCAGCGTTGTCTATGAGCGGGAGATTAAAAGTTCCTACGAGCAGTACTTC. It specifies CSVVYEREIKSSYEQYF.

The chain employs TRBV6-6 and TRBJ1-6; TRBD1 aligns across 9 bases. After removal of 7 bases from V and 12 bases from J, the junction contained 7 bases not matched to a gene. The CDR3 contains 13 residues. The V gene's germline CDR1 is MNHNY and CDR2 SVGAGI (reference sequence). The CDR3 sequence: CASIAGTGKPLHF. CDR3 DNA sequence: TGTGCCAGCATCGCCGGGACAGGGAAACCCCTCCACTTT.

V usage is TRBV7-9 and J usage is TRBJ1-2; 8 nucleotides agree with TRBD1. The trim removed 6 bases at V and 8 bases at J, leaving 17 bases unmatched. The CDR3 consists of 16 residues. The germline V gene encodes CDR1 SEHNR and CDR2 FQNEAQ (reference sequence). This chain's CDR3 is CASSQRGQGERGGYTF. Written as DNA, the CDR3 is TGTGCCAGCAGTCAGAGAGGACAGGGAGAACGCGGCGGCTACACCTTC.

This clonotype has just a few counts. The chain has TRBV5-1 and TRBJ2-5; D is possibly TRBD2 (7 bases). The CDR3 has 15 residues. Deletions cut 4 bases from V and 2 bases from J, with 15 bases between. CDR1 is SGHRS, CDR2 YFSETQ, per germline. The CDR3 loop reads CASSDRSRGQETQYF. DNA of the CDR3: TGCGCCAGCAGCGACAGGTCGCGGGGGCAAGAGACCCAGTACTTC.

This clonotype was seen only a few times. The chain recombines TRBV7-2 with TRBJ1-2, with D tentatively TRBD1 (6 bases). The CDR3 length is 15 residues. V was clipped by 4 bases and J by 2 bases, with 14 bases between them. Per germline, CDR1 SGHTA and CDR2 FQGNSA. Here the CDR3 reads CASSSQGVTNYGYTF. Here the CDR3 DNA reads TGTGCCAGCAGCTCACAGGGAGTCACAAACTATGGCTACACCTTC.

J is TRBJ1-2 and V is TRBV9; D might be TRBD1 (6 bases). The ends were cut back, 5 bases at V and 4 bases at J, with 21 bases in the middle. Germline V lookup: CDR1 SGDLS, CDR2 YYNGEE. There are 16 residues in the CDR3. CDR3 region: CASSKAPGTQAYGYTF. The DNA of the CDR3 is TGTGCCAGCAGTAAGGCCCCCGGGACACAGGCCTATGGCTACACCTTC.

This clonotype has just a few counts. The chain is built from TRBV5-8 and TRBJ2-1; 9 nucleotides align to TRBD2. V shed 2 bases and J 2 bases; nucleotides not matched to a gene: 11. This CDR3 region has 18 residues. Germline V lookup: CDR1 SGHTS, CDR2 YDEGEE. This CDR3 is CASSFLASGVPTYNEQFF. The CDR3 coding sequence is TGTGCCAGCAGCTTTCTGGCTAGCGGGGTACCAACCTACAATGAGCAGTTCTTC.

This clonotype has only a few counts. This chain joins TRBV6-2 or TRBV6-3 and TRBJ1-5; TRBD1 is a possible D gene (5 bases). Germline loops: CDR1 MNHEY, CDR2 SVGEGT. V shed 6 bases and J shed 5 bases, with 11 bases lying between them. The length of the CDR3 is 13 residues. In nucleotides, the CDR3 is TGTGCCAGCAGCCCAGACAGCGATCAGCCCCAGCATTTT. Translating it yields CASSPDSDQPQHF.

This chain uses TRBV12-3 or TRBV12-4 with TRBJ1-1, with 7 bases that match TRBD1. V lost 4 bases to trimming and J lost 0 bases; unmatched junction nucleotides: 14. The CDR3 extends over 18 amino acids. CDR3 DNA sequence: TGTGCCAGCAGTTGGGGTGCCTTCAGGGGGAACATGAACACTGAAGCTTTCTTT. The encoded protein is CASSWGAFRGNMNTEAFF.

CDR3 bases: TGTGCCAGCAGCGCCAGGACAGGGGAATCACCCCTCCACTTT. Its translation is CASSARTGESPLHF. The V and J genes are TRBV28 and TRBJ1-6, with TRBD1 matching over 9 bases. J was trimmed by 10 bases and V by 6 bases; bases with no gene match: 7. This CDR3 is 14 amino acids long. Germline values: CDR1 MDHEN, CDR2 SYDVKM.

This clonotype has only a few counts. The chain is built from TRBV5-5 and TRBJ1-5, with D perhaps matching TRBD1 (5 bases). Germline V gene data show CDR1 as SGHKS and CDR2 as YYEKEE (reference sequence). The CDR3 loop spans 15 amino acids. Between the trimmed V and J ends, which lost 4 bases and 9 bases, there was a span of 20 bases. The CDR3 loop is CASSVNPGAATPQHF. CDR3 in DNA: TGTGCCAGCAGCGTTAACCCCGGGGCGGCAACGCCCCAGCATTTT.

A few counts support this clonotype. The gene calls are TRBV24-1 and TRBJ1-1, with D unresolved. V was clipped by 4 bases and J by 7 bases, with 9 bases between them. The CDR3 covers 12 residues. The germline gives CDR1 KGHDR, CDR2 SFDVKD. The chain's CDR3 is CATSDSGGEAFF. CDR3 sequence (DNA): TGTGCCACCAGTGACTCGGGCGGTGAAGCTTTCTTT.

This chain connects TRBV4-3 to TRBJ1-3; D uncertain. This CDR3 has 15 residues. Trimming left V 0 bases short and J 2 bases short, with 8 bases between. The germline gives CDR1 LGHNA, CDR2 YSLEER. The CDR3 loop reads CASSQDRRTGNTIYF. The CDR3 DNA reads TGCGCCAGCAGCCAAGATCGCAGGACTGGAAACACCATATATTTT.

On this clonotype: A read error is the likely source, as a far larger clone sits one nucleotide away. The CDR3 sequence is CASSLRDYEQYF. CDR3 nucleotides: TGTGCCAGCAGCTTGAGGGACTACGAGCAGTACTTC. The rearrangement uses TRBV5-6 and TRBJ2-5; no reliable D call. The end of the DNA aligns better with TRBJ2-7, so the J call may be wrong. Germline V gives CDR1 SGHDT, CDR2 YYEEEE. There are 12 residues in the CDR3.

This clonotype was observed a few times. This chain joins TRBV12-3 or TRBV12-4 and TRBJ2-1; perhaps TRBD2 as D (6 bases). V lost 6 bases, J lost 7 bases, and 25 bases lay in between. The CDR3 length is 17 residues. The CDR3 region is CASSPLPLAALGNEQFF. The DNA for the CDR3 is TGTGCCAGCAGCCCCCTACCTTTAGCGGCCTTGGGAAATGAGCAGTTCTTC.

CDR3 DNA sequence: TGTGCCAGCAGTCCTACAGGGTTAGCCTACGAGCAGTACTTC. Its translation: CASSPTGLAYEQYF. The chain is built from TRBV12-3 or TRBV12-4 and TRBJ2-7; the D gene is possibly TRBD1 (6 bases). V gave up 5 bases and J gave up 2 bases, with 13 bases separating them. This CDR3 contains 14 residues.

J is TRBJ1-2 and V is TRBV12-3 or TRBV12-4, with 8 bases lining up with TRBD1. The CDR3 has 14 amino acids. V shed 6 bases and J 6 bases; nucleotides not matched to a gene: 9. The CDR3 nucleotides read TGTGCCAGCAGACCCTCGGACAGGGTGGATGGCTACACCTTC. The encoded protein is CASRPSDRVDGYTF.

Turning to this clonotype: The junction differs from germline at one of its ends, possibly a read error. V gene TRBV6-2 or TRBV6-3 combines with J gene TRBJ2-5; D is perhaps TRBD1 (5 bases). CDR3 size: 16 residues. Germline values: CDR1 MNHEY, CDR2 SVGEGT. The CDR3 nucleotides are TGTGCCAGCAGAACTGGGGCCCCTCCCGCACACAATGAGCAATTCTTC. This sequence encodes CASRTGAPPAHNEQFF.

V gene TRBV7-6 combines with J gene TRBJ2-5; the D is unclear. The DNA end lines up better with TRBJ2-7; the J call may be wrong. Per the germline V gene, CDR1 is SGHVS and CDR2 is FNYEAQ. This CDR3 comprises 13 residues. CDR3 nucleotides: TGTGCCAGCAGCTTAGCAATAAACGACGAGCAGTACTTC. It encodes CASSLAINDEQYF.

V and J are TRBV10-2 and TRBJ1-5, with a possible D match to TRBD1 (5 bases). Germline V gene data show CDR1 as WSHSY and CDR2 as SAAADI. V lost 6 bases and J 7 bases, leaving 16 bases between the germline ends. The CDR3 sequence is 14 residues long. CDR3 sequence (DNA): TGCGCCAGCAGCCTACAGGTCCCAAACCAGCCCCAGCATTTT. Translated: CASSLQVPNQPQHF.

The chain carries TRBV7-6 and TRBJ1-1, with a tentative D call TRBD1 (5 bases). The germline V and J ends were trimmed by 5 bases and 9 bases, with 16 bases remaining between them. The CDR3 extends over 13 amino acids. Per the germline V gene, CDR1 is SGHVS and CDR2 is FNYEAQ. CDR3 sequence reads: CASSPGEGTQAFF. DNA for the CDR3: TGTGCCAGCAGCCCCGGAGAGGGGACTCAAGCTTTCTTT.

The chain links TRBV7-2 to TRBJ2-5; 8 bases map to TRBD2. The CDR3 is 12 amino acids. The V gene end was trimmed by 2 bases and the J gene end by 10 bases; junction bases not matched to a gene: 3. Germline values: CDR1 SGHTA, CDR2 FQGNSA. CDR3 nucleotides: TGTGCCAGCAGCTTAACCCGGGGGGGCCAGTACTTC. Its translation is CASSLTRGGQYF.

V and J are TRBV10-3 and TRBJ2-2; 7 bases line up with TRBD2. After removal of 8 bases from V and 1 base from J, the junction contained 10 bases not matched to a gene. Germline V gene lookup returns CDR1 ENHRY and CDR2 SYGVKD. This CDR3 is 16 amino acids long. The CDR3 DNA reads TGTGCCATCGGAAAGACGGGACTACAGAACACCGGGGAGCTGTTTTTT. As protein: CAIGKTGLQNTGELFF.

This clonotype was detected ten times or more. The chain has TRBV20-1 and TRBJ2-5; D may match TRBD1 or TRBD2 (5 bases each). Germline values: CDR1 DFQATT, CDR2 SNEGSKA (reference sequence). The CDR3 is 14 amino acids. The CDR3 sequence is CRAGRGVAQETQYF. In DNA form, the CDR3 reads TGCAGGGCAGGAAGAGGGGTGGCCCAAGAGACCCAGTACTTC.